Below are 2 T cell receptor beta chains sequenced from a single sample in a study of blood T cells in healthy people across ages. Primed by a sample-barcoded 5' primer and a J-beta primer mix, a second PCR proceeded for roughly 6 to 12 cycles. In TCRdb, the 5' RACE reads were re-called with MiXCR into one record per CDR3 protein. Seen here are around 1,800,000 distinct CDR3 sequences, about two fifths observed once, and the top ten hold more than 20%. Material for sequencing was blood. The receptors were gathered from a human donor in good health.

The chain combines TRBV11-2 with TRBJ2-7; D may be TRBD2 (5 bases). The ends were cut back, 1 base at V and 2 bases at J, with 15 bases in the middle. The CDR3 contains 16 residues. The germline CDR1 and CDR2 sequences are SGHAT and FQNNGV. The CDR3 here is CASSLGGSLATYEQYF. CDR3 bases: TGTGCCAGCAGCTTAGGCGGGTCCCTTGCAACCTACGAGCAGTACTTC.

The chain carries TRBV6-5 and TRBJ2-7; TRBD1 matches at 7 bases. The germline V gene has CDR1 MNHEY and CDR2 SVGAGI. CDR3 size: 16 residues. The V and J ends lost 2 bases and 2 bases, in that order; junction bases with no gene match: 9. The CDR3 nucleotides read TGTGCCAGCAGTTACACCGGGACAGCCGACACCTACGAGCAGTACTTC. Translated: CASSYTGTADTYEQYF.